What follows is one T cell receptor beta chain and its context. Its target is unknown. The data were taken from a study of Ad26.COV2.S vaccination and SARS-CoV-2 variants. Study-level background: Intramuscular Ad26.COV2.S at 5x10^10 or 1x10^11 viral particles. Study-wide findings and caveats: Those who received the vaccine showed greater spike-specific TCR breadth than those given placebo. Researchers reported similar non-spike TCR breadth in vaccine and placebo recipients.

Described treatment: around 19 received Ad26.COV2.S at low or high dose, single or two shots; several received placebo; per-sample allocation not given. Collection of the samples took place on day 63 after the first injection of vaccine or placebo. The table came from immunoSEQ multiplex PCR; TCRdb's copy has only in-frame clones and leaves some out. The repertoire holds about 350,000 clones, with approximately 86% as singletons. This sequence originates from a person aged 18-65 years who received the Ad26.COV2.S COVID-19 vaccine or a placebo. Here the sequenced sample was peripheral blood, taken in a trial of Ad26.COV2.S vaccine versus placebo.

The CDR3 sequence is CASRIIQDSSYEQYF. The CDR3 region has the DNA TGTGCCAGCAGGATAATACAGGACAGCTCCTACGAGCAGTACTTC. The V call is TRBV7-9, the J call TRBJ2-7; possible D gene TRBD1, 6 bases. Between the trimmed V and J ends, which lost 6 bases and 0 bases, there was a span of 15 bases. This CDR3 region has 15 residues. The germline V gene has CDR1 SEHNR and CDR2 FQNEAQ (reference sequence).